Below, one T cell receptor (beta chain) is given with its context. This clone was picked up one time. Its antigen is currently not known. No much larger clonotype is one base removed from it; base qualities were not supplied. This sample is part of a study of shared clonotypes between healthy human individuals (dated by TCRdb to the early 2020s). Turning to the overall study: A couple of women and a few men aged 18 to 49 years were included in the cohort. For each donor, CD4 naive and CD4 memory were each given three plates, CD8 naive was given two plates, and CD8 memory was given one plate. The study deeply sequenced blood TCR repertoires of five healthy adults to estimate repertoire size and the extent of clonotype sharing between individuals. Different laboratories and diverse techniques were used to prepare libraries and sequence TCR repertoires, to increase sequencing depth and limit assay-specific biases. Each donor's leukapheresis produced roughly between roughly 0.94 and 9.5 billion PBMCs. Overall results and qualifications from the work: Clonotypes shared by all four sorted-subset donors showed higher generation probabilities than non-shared clonotypes. Sampling was restricted to blood, and TCR repertoires in tissues likely differ from the TCR repertoires found in blood. Larger estimated clonotype richness was generally found for naive subsets than for memory subsets. Sharing across four donors was observed for 5% to 6.5% of naive CD4, less than 4% of naive CD8, over 2% of memory CD4, and less than 0.45% of memory CD8 clonotypes. Pairwise subsampling indicated that sequencing depth was expected to affect the degree of clonotype sharing among donors. Because the study included only a small number of donors, the genetic and exposure-history diversity represented was limited. Rarefaction of sorted-subset datasets indicated incomplete sequencing despite the large sequencing depth.

From the cysteine through the phenylalanine, the CDR3 covers 13 amino acids. Just the 39-base CDR3 DNA is kept, in frame starting at base 1. The trim is 4 bases for V and 3 bases for J, with a gap of 10 bases between the germline ends. CDR1 and CDR2, per the germline V gene, are SGHRS and YFSETQ. Using the deep immunoSEQ assay, TCR CDR3 regions were amplified from genomic DNA by multiplex PCR. Genomic DNA extracted from each cell subset was distributed evenly over all wells of several immunoSEQ 96-well plates, and each plate served as one replicate. Each replicate PCR for sorted subsets received around 0.2 ug genomic DNA, equal to roughly 33,000 T cell genomes. Purified libraries were quantified with a Qubit 3.0 fluorometer, sized on a Bioanalyzer 2100, and re-quantified with the KAPA Library Quantification kit. Every immunoSEQ 96-well plate was sequenced on a dedicated single-read 150-cycle Illumina NextSeq 550 flow cell. Turning to the authors' computational methods: Because only junctional sequences without quality scores were contained in the immunoSEQ output, filtering matching that applied to full-length reads could not be performed. Sequences were annotated with PyIR, a Python wrapper for IgBLAST v1.9, and V/J genes and CDR3 were assigned using IMGT germline references. Reads with weak V/J assignments (E-value above 1e-6), missing CDR3, stop codons, out-of-frame junctions, or ambiguous translated residues were removed. V3J clonotypes were defined as sequences sharing an identical inferred V gene, J gene, and CDR3 amino acid sequence. Percentage overlap between repertoires was computed as shared unique clonotypes divided by the size of the smaller repertoire. Repertoire richness was assessed with RTK rarefaction, the Chao1 estimator, and Recon v2.1 estimates of unobserved clonotypes. Generation probabilities were computed with OLGA for all TCRbeta clonotypes obtained by the gDNA method from a few donors. TCRdb limited this immuneACCESS table to in-frame rearrangements with V and J called. A share of clones is missing; checked studies link under half to unresolved V genes, and the rest is unexplained. V and J calls and clone size follow that table, whereas D and trimming were derived from the DNA. The table for this sample lists over a million clones; approximately 70% of them were counted only once. Jointly, the top ten make up approximately 1.5% of the sample.

The donors were healthy, HIV-negative adults who had no recently reported acute infections or vaccinations. Every donor was a Caucasian adult living in Nashville, Tennessee, USA. CD4+ T cells were enriched by magnetic negative selection; naive cells were then positively selected on CD45RA, and the negative fraction formed the memory subset. Blood was obtained by leukapheresis, after which PBMCs were separated by Ficoll-Histopaque density gradient centrifugation and cryopreserved in liquid nitrogen vapor phase. Purity and quantity of every magnetically sorted T cell population were checked by analytical flow cytometry. From each sorted fraction, genomic DNA was isolated and quantified by UV absorbance on a Nanodrop 2000c.

The V gene is TRBV5-1 and the J gene is TRBJ1-1; the D gene is possibly TRBD1, with 5 bases matching. The source of this sequence is a man between 18 and 35 years old in good health. Specimen: memory CD4+ T cells sorted from blood. The cell subset or site tag for this specimen amounts to: CD45RA-negative fraction. The DNA sequence follows: TGCGCCAGCAGCCAAACGGGGGACACTGAAGCTTTCTTT. It specifies CASSQTGDTEAFF.